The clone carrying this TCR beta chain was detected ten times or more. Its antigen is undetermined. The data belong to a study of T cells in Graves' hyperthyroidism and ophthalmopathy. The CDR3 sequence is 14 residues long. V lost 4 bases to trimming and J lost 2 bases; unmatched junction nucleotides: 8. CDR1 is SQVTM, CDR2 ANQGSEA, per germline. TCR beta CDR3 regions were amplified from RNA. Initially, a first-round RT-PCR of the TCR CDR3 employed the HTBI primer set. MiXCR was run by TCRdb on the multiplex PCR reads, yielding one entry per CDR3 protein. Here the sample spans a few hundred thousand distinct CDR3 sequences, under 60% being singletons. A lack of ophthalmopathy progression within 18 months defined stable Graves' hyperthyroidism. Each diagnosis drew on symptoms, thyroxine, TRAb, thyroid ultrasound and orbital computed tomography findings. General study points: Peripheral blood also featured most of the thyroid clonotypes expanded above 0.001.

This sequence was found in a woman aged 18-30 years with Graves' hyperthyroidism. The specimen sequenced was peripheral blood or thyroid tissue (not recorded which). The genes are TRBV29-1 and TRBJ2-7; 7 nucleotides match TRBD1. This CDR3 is CSVGETGWPYEQYF. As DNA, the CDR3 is TGCAGCGTTGGAGAGACAGGGTGGCCCTACGAGCAGTACTTC.